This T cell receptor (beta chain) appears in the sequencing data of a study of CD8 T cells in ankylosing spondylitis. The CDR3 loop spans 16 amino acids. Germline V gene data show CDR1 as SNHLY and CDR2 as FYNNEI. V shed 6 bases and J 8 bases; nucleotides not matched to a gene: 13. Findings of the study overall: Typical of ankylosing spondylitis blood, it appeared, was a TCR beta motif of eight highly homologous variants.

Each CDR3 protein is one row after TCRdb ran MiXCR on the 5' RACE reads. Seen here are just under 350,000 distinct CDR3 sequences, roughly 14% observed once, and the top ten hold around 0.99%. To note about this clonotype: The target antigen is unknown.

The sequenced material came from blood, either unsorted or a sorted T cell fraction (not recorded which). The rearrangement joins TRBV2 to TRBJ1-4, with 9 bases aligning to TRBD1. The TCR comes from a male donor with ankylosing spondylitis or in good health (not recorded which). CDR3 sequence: CASSPGGGQGNEKLFF. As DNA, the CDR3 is TGTGCCAGCAGCCCTGGAGGGGGACAGGGCAACGAAAAACTGTTTTTT. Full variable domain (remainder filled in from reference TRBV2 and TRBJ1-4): EPEVTQTPSHQVTQMGQEVILRCVPISNHLYFYWYRQILGQKVEFLVSFYNNEISEKSEIFDDQFSVERPDGSNFTLKIRSTKLEDSAMYFCASSPGGGQGNEKLFFGSGTQLSVL.